The sequence of this T cell receptor beta chain was determined in a study of T cell repertoires in cytomegalovirus infection. Whole-study context: CMV infection and matching HLA type were both indicated by public TCR beta signatures.

The CDR3 has 17 amino acids. Trimming removed 1 base at V and 0 bases at J, with 13 bases between. CDR1 and CDR2 (germline): MGHDK, SYGVNS. MiXCR, run by TCRdb on the reads, gives a single entry per CDR3 protein. The table lists nearly 650,000 distinct CDR3 sequences, 24% of them singletons, with approximately 8.2% in the top ten. This clonotype has just a few counts. The sequencing input was CD8+ T cells from PBMCs. This clonotype originated in a human donor in good health (CMV status not recorded). Some clones in this sample may be carry-over from other donors' samples. This chain links TRBV25-1 with TRBJ1-3; D is uncertain. The CDR3 protein is CASSEWPPRDSGNTIYF. CDR3 coding DNA: TGTGCCAGCAGTGAATGGCCCCCACGAGACTCTGGAAACACCATATATTTT.